The TCR beta chain under discussion was sequenced for a study of blood T cell repertoires in COVID-19 (dated by TCRdb to 2019 to 2021). Regarding the study in general: Collaborator samples came from the United States, Italy and Spain and covered acute and convalescent phases of COVID-19. Nearly every sample came with metadata listing a de-identified subject ID, COVID-19 status, age in years and sex. The material from the prospective study consisted of cDNA or gDNA derived from T cells, B-cell-depleted T cells, or PBMCs. Deeply sampled blood TCRbeta repertoires from subjects exposed to, actively infected with, or recovered from COVID-19 were included in the dataset. The samples were drawn from two sources: the first 160 participants of the ongoing ImmuneRACE study, and 950 to 1,500 subjects contributed by 6 global collaborators. The repertoires were released in a freely available public database meant as a resource for research on the immune response to SARS-CoV-2. Where available, HLA class I and class II types were obtained from metadata supplied by the sample provider rather than from assay-based typing. Results and caveats for the whole study, not just this receptor: The amount of clinical and demographic metadata varied by source and participant and was provided uncurated.

Concerning this clone itself: The antigen this receptor binds is unknown. No base-level quality is on record; no much larger clone is a single base apart.

The germline V gene (reference sequence) sets CDR1 to MNHEY and CDR2 to SMNVEV. Clipping removes 6 bases from V and 8 bases from J, with 3 as the unmatched junction base count. Taken from cysteine to phenylalanine, the CDR3 has 13 residues. Only the CDR3 portion is preserved as DNA: 39 bases, with reading frame beginning at the first base. TCRbeta CDR3 regions were amplified from genomic DNA using the immunoSEQ Assay, a bias-controlled multiplex PCR. Per the authors' processing: The number of nucleated cells in each sample was estimated by amplification of reference gene primers within the assay. Sequence reads were collapsed and filtered to measure the absolute abundance of every unique TCRbeta CDR3 rearrangement. For each sample, productive Simpson clonality was calculated by taking the square root of Simpson's diversity index across productive rearrangements. TCRdb retrieved this table from immuneACCESS and kept in-frame rearrangements only. Not all clones are present; in checked studies, unresolved V genes account for under half, and no reason is known for the remainder. D and trimming come from the DNA, and the V and J calls and clone size come from that table. Counted in this sample were 200,000 to 300,000 clones; around 80% of them appeared once. The ten largest clones represent more than 5.5% of the sample.

Whole blood was collected in K2EDTA tubes by collaborating institutions according to the institutions' own protocols. Collaborator samples were shipped for TCRbeta analysis as frozen whole blood, isolated PBMCs, or DNA extracted from either sample type. This TCR derives from a human donor in a cohort sampled during active COVID-19. The sequencing sample was made of peripheral blood. This sequence uses TRBV27 and TRBJ2-3; TRBD2 matches 12 bases in the middle. This receptor has the CDR3 CASRTSGRGTQYF. The nucleotides are TGTGCCAGCAGGACTAGCGGGAGAGGTACGCAGTATTTT.